This T cell receptor beta chain was captured by sequencing in a study of identical twins. A remark on this clonotype: Its antigen remains unidentified.

TCRdb reprocessed the 5' RACE reads via MiXCR and lists one record per CDR3 protein. Among 1.5 million to 2 million distinct CDR3 sequences listed, around 29% were seen once. Study-wide results and limits: Because invariant MAIT and iNKT cells could be present, zero-insertion analyses could be partly confounded. Insertions ran lower in abundant cord blood beta clonotypes, though not in memory repertoires.

Germline values: CDR1 MNHNY, CDR2 SVGAGI (reference sequence). Trimming stripped 4 bases from V and 0 bases from J, with 13 bases between. The CDR3 runs to 16 residues. The chain has TRBV6-6 and TRBJ1-5; D may be TRBD1 (5 bases). The source material was cord blood. The source is a newborn girl in good health. CDR3 sequence reads: CASSSRDGYSNQPQHF. CDR3 nucleotide sequence: TGTGCCAGCAGTTCAAGGGACGGATATAGCAATCAGCCCCAGCATTTT.